The rows below give T cell receptor beta chains drawn from one sample of a study of CD8 T cells in Susac syndrome. Each CDR3 protein is one row after TCRdb ran MiXCR on the immunoSEQ multiplex PCR reads. The sample records 250,000 to 300,000 distinct CDR3 sequences, about 89% being singletons. Sequencing was carried out using CD8+ T cells from PBMCs. These receptors all come from a human donor with multiple sclerosis. The CDR3 runs from the conserved cysteine through the conserved F or W. The D gene is left open where the match is weak. Clone size is given for some rows only: seen once, a few or many times, or a class if the clone is expanded.

D	V	size	J	CDR3	DNA
NA	TRBV7-9	NA	TRBJ2-1	CASRSLESSYNEQFF	TGTGCCAGCAGGTCATTGGAGAGCTCCTACAATGAGCAGTTCTTC
TRBD2	TRBV27	NA	TRBJ2-7	CASSPIAGGPPDEQYF	TGTGCCAGCAGTCCCATAGCGGGAGGGCCTCCCGACGAGCAGTACTTC
TRBD1	TRBV29-1	few	TRBJ1-2	CSVAGTGVYGYTF	TGCAGCGTTGCCGGGACAGGGGTATATGGCTACACCTTC
TRBD2	TRBV28	NA	TRBJ2-2	CASTWGLAGTGELFF	TGTGCCAGCACCTGGGGGCTAGCGGGCACCGGGGAGCTGTTTTTT
TRBD1	TRBV7-3	NA	TRBJ2-3	CASSLTGAGPDTQYF	TGTGCCAGCAGCCTTACAGGGGCTGGCCCAGATACGCAGTATTTT
NA	TRBV7-6	NA	TRBJ1-5	CASSLGGAGSNQPQHF	TGTGCCAGCAGCTTAGGGGGGGCCGGTAGCAATCAGCCCCAGCATTTT
TRBD1	TRBV12-3/TRBV12-4	NA	TRBJ2-7	CASTPTGLGAYEQYF	TGTGCCAGCACCCCGACAGGGTTAGGGGCCTACGAGCAGTACTTC
TRBD2	TRBV29-1	NA	TRBJ2-7	CSVKGLADLNEQYF	TGCAGCGTCAAGGGACTAGCGGATCTCAACGAGCAGTACTTC
NA	TRBV28	NA	TRBJ2-1	CASNALLHRESNEQFF	TGTGCCAGCAATGCCCTCTTGCACAGGGAGTCTAATGAGCAGTTCTTC
NA	TRBV27	NA	TRBJ2-3	CASSPYTSTDTQYF	TGTGCCAGCAGTCCGTATACTAGCACAGATACGCAGTATTTT
TRBD2	TRBV4-2	NA	TRBJ2-3	CASSQGGGADTQYF	TGTGCCAGCAGCCAAGGTGGGGGGGCAGATACGCAGTATTTT
NA	TRBV20-1	NA	TRBJ1-2	CSARDDEGLGGYTF	TGCAGTGCTAGAGATGACGAGGGGCTGGGTGGCTACACCTTC
TRBD1	TRBV6-6	NA	TRBJ2-7	CASSYWPGQGKNEQYF	TGTGCCAGCAGTTACTGGCCGGGACAGGGTAAGAACGAGCAGTACTTC
NA	TRBV6-6	NA	TRBJ2-5	CASSTDSMGETQYF	TGTGCCAGCAGTACGGACAGTATGGGGGAGACCCAGTACTTC
NA	TRBV2	NA	TRBJ1-1	CASSDTGLTEAFF	TGTGCCAGCAGCGACACAGGGTTAACTGAAGCTTTCTTT
TRBD2	TRBV20-1	NA	TRBJ2-5	CSARDHGLAGNPETQYF	TGCAGTGCTAGAGATCATGGACTAGCGGGAAATCCGGAGACCCAGTACTTC
TRBD2	TRBV20-1	NA	TRBJ2-7	CSARGRTSGAPYEQYF	TGCAGTGCTAGGGGTCGGACTAGCGGGGCCCCCTACGAGCAGTACTTC
TRBD1	TRBV20-1	once	TRBJ2-2	CSARDLGQVFNTGELFF	TGCAGTGCTAGAGATCTGGGACAGGTGTTTAACACCGGGGAGCTGTTTTTT
TRBD1	TRBV7-8	NA	TRBJ1-2	CASSGGRTGSDGYTF	TGTGCCAGCAGCGGGGGCCGGACAGGGTCTGACGGCTACACCTTC
TRBD1	TRBV7-9	few	TRBJ2-7	CASSLGQGTAYEQYF	TGTGCCAGCAGCTTAGGACAGGGGACTGCCTACGAGCAGTACTTC
TRBD1	TRBV9	few	TRBJ2-6	CASSATGAGANVLTF	TGTGCCAGCAGTGCTACAGGGGCTGGGGCCAACGTCCTGACTTTC
TRBD2	TRBV12-3/TRBV12-4	NA	TRBJ2-7	CASSTTTSVHEQYF	TGTGCCAGCAGTACTACGACTAGCGTCCACGAGCAGTACTTC
TRBD2	TRBV6-2/TRBV6-3	NA	TRBJ2-2	CASSYSTTSGTNTGELFF	TGTGCCAGCAGTTACTCCACGACTAGCGGGACCAACACCGGGGAGCTGTTTTTT
NA	TRBV20-1	NA	TRBJ2-1	CSAREVEQFF	TGCAGTGCTAGAGAGGTAGAGCAGTTCTTC
TRBD2	TRBV20-1	NA	TRBJ2-7	CSAAGTSGRQFSYEQYF	TGCAGTGCCGCCGGGACTAGCGGGAGGCAATTCTCCTACGAGCAGTACTTC
TRBD2	TRBV5-1	NA	TRBJ2-3	CASSPAGGSTDTQYF	TGCGCCAGCAGCCCAGCGGGGGGGAGCACAGATACGCAGTATTTT
TRBD2	TRBV7-9	NA	TRBJ2-2	CASSLALGGGPGELFF	TGTGCCAGCAGCTTAGCCCTCGGGGGGGGCCCCGGGGAGCTGTTTTTT
TRBD2	TRBV9	NA	TRBJ2-5	CASSGTSGGPETQYF	TGTGCCAGCAGTGGGACTAGCGGGGGCCCCGAGACCCAGTACTTC